This T cell receptor (beta chain) was profiled in a study of T cell responses to AZD1222 COVID-19 vaccine. General study results and limits: It should be noted that donors were predominantly white British and more often female, and clonal diversity was possibly underestimated. Two AZD1222 doses significantly raised spike-specific TCR breadth and depth over controls. Repertoire sampling happened only post peak T cell response. Reports indicate that nearly half of spike-specific TCRs are directed at unmutated variant regions.

Comment on this clone: What it recognizes is unknown.

This CDR3 is built from 18 residues. Germline V gives CDR1 SGHAT, CDR2 FQNNGV. Trimming shortened V by 0 bases and J by 4 bases, and 22 bases separated the two germline ends. Sequenced by immunoSEQ multiplex PCR; TCRdb stores in-frame clones only, minus some. Among under 150,000 clones listed, almost 95% were seen once. The sequences come from peripheral blood, collected 28 days after the second AZD1222 dose. The chain links TRBV11-2 to TRBJ2-7, with D tentatively TRBD1 (5 bases). The source is an adult who received the AZD1222 COVID-19 vaccine. Here the CDR3 DNA reads TGTGCCAGCAGCTTAGAGAAGGGGCCGGCGTTGACGGAGTACGAGCAGTACTTC. This codes for CASSLEKGPALTEYEQYF.